The clone carrying this T cell receptor (beta chain) came up many times. Antigen unknown. The time point here: persistent/refractory GD, antithyroid drugs over 5 years with positive TRAb. PBMC-derived RNA was used for the TCR library. As a group, patients came from one endocrinology department in Xi'an, China. Trimming pared 4 bases from V and 0 bases from J, leaving 16 bases between. There are 16 residues in the CDR3. The germline V gene has CDR1 LGHDT and CDR2 YNNKEL (reference sequence). This sample is drawn from a study of regulatory T cells in long-lasting Graves disease. Study-level findings and limits: Thyroid tissue went unexamined; only peripheral blood was analyzed. Compared with new cases, persistent Graves' patients showed reduced TCR diversity.

Building of the TCR beta libraries involved iRepertoire HTBI primers and Arm-PCR of CDR3 regions. One entry per CDR3 protein, called by TCRdb with MiXCR from the multiplex PCR reads. The data show some 440,000 distinct CDR3 sequences, with under 25% seen just once and approximately 7.8% held by the top ten. The sample in question was peripheral blood mononuclear cells (PBMCs), obtained when the disease was refractory, from a patient treated with antithyroid drugs. This clonotype was obtained from a female donor with Graves disease. The rearrangement joins TRBV3-1 to TRBJ2-7; D is unclear. The CDR3 region is CASSPSRRSYSYEQYF. CDR3 sequence (DNA): TGTGCCAGCAGCCCCTCTCGGCGTTCCTACTCCTACGAGCAGTACTTC.